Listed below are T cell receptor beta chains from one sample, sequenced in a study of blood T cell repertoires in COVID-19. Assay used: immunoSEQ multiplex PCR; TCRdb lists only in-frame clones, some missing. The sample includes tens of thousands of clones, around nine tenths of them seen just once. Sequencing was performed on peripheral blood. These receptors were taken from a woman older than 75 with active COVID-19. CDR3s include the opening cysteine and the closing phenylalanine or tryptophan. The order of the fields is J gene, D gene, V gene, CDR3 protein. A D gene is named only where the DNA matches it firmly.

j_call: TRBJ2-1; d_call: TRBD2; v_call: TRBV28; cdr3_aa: CASSQTSGSYNEQFF
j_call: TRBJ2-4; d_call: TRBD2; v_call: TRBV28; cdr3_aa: CATLSGRAPIPLAKNIQYF
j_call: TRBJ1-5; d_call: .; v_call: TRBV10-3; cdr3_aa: CAISDRYQPQHF
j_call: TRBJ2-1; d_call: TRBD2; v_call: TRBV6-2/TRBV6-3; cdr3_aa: CASSFSGTSIDEQFF
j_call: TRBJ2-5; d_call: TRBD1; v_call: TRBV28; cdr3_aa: CASSLGTGVLEETQYF
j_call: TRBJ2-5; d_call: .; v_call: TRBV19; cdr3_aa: CASSIRGDETQYF
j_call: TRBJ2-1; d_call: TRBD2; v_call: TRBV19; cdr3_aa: CASSIMGGLGVEQFF
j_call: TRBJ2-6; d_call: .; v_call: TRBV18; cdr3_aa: CASSPSSGANVLTF
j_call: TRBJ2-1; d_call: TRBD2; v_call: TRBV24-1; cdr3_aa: CATSDWTSGRGSNEQFF
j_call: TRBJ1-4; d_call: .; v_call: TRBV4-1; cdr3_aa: CASSQPDRYATNEKLFF
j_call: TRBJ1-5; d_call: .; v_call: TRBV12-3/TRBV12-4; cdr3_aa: CASFGGGIQPQHF
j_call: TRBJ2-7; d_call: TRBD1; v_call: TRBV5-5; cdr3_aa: CASSRGQGGYEQYF
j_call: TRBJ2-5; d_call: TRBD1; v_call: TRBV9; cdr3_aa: CASSARQGWETQYF
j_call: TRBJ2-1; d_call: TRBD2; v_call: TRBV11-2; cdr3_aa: CASRPTLAGVSKDEQFF
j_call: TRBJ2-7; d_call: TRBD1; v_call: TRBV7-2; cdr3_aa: CASTRDRVYEQYF
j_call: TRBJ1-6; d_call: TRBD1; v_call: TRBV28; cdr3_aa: CASRPRQGRSSPLHF
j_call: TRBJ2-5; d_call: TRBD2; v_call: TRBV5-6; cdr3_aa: CASSLLGQREEETQYF
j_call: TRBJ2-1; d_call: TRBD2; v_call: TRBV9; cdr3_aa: CASSVALAGATGYNEQFF
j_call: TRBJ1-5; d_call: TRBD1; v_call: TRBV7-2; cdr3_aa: CASSPGQGNQPQHF
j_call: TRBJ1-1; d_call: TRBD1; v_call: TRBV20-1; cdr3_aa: CSASRSGGGSLAEAFF
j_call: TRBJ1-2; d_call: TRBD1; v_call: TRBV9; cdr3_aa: CASSATWTGGNGYTF
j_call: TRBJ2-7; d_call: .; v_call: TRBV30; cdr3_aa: CAWSASYEQYF
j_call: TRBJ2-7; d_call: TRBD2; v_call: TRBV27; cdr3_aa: CASSLFGVAGTAYEQYF
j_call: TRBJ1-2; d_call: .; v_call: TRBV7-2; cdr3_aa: CASSHGGARGYGYTF
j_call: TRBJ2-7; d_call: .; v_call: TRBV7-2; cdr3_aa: CASSLGPPTYEQYF
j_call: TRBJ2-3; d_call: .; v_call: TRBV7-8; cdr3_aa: CASSAQEGLTDTQYF
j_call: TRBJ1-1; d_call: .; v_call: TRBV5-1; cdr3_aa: CASSPRGNTEAFF
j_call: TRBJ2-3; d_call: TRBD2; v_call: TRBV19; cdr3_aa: CASSIGRRAGGDTQYF
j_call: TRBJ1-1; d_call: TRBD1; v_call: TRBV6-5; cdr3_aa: CASRRGRGGGTEAFF
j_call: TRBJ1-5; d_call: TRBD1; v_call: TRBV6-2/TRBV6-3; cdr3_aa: CASSKTGGGQPQHF
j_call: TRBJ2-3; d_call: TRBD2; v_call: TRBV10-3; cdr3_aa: CAMRAGGASTDTQYF
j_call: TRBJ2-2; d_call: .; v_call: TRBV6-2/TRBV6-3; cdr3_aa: CASSFNSRGISGELFF
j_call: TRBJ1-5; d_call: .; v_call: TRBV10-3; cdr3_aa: CAISPGLSNQPQHF
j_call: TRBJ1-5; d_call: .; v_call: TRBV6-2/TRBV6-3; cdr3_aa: CASSYGWRGSNQPQHF
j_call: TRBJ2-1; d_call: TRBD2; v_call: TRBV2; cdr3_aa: CASSVLAVNNEQFF
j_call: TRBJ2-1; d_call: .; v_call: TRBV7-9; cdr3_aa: CASSLPPDEQFF
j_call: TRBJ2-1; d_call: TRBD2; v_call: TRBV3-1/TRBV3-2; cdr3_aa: CASSPPWGGRTHLTYNEQFF
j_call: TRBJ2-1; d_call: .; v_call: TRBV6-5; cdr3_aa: CASVRGSVYNEQFF
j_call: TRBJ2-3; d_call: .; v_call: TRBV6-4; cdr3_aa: CASITQYF
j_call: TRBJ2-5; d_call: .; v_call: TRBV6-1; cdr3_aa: CASSEPVEETQYF
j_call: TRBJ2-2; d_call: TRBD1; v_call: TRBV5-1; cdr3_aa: CASSDTGGTGELFF
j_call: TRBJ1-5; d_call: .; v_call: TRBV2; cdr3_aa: CASSWGTYSNQPQHF
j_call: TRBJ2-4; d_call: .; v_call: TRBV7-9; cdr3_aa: CASSPSQGDIWNIQYF
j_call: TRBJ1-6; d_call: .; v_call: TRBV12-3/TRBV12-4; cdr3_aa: CASRRTGGSPLHF
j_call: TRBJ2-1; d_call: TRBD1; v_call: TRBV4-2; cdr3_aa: CASSRRLIPQGAQGPEQFF
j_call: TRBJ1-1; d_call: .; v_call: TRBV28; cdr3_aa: CASRPQVNTEAFF
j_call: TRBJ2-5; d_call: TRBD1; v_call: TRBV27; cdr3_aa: CASRLQGAETQYF
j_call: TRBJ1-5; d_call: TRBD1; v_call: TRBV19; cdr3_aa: CASEPGQGIQPQHF
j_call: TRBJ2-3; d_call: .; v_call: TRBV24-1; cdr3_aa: CATSDPGQSTDTQYF
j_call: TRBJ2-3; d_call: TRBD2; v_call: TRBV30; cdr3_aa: CAWSVPGLAGGTDTQYF
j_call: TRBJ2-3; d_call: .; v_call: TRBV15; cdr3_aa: CATSRVRLSSTDTQYF
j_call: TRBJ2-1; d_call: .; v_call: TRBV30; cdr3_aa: CAWSVVLNEQFF
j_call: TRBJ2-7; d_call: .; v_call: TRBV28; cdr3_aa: CASSLFLYEQYF
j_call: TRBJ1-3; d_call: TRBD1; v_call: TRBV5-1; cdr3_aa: CASSFGTGGSSGNTIYF
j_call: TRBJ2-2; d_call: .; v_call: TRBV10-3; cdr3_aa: CAIRSTGGLTGELFF